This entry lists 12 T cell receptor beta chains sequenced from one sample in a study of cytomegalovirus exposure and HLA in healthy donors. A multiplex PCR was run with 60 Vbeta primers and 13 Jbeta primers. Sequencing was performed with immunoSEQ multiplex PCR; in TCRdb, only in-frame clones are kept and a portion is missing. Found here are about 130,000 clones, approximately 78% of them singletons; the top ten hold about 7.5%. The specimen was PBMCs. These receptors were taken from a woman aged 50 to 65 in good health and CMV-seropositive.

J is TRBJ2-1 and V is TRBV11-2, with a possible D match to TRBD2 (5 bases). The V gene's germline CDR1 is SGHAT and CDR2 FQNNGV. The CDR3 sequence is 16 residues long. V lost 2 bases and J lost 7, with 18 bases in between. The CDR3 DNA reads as TGTGCCAGCAGCTTATCCCGCGCAGCCTCGGGGAATGAGCAGTTCTTC. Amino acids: CASSLSRAASGNEQFF. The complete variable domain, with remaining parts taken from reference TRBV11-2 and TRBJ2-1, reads EAGVAQSPRYKIIEKRQSVAFWCNPISGHATLYWYQQILGQGPKLLIQFQNNGVVDDSQLPKDRFSAERLKGVDSTLKIQPAKLEDSAVYLCASSLSRAASGNEQFFGPGTRLTVL.

The DNA for the CDR3 is TGTGCCTGGAGTGTACTTCGGGGGAGCACAGATACGCAGTATTTT. Protein product: CAWSVLRGSTDTQYF. J is TRBJ2-3 and V is TRBV30; tentatively, D is TRBD2 (6 bases). This CDR3 region has 15 residues. Germline loops: CDR1 GTSNPN, CDR2 SVGIG (reference sequence). The V end lost 0 bases, the J end lost 0 bases, and 10 bases lay between the germline ends.

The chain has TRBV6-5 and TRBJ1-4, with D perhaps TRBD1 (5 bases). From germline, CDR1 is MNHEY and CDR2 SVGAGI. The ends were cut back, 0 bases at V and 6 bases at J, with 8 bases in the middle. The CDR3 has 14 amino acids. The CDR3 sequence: CASSYSWGDEKLFF. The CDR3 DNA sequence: TGTGCCAGCAGTTACTCGTGGGGGGATGAAAAACTGTTTTTT.

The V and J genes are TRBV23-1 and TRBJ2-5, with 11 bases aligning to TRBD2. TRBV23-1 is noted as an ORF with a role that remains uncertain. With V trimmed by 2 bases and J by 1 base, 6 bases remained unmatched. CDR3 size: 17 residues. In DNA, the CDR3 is TGCGCCAGCAGTCAAGGCTTAGCGGGGGGGATCCAAGAGACCCAGTACTTC. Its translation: CASSQGLAGGIQETQYF.

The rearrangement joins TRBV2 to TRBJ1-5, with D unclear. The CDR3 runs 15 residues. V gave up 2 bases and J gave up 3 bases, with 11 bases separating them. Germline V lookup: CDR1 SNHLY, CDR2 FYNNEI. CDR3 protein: CASSERWATNQPQHF. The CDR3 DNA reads TGTGCCAGCAGTGAAAGATGGGCCACCAATCAGCCCCAGCATTTT.

The CDR3 DNA reads as TGTGCCAGCAGTGAAGAGCCAGGCCAAGAGACCCAGTACTTC. Translation: CASSEEPGQETQYF. The chain combines TRBV6-1 with TRBJ2-5; D remains ambiguous. The germline gives CDR1 MNHNS, CDR2 SASEGT. The CDR3 is made up of 14 amino acids. V was cut by 1 base and J by 1 base, with 7 bases left in between.

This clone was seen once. DNA for the CDR3: TGTGCCAGCAGCTTATCACAGGGAAGCGGCGGCTACACCTTC. Encoded protein: CASSLSQGSGGYTF. V usage is TRBV7-9 and J usage is TRBJ1-2; D is perhaps TRBD1 (6 bases). The germline CDR1 and CDR2 sequences are SEHNR and FQNEAQ (reference sequence). The V gene lost 2 bases and the J gene lost 8 bases, with 15 bases spanning the gap. The CDR3 is 14 residues long.

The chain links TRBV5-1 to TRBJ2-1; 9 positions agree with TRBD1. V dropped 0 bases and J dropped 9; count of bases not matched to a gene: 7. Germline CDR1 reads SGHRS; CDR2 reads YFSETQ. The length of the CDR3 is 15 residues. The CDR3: CASSLAGTGNTEQFF. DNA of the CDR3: TGCGCCAGCAGCTTGGCCGGGACAGGGAATACTGAGCAGTTCTTC. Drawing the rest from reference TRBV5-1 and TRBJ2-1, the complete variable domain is KAGVTQTPRYLIKTRGQQVTLSCSPISGHRSVSWYQQTPGQGLQFLFEYFSETQRNKGNFPGRFSGRQFSNSRSEMNVSTLELGDSALYLCASSLAGTGNTEQFFGPGTRLTVL.

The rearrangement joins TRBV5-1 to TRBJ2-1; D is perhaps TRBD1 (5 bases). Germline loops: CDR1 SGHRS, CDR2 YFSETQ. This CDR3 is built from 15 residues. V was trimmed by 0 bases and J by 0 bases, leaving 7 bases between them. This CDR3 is CASSLDRSSYNEQFF. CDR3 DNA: TGCGCCAGCAGCTTGGACAGGAGCTCCTACAATGAGCAGTTCTTC.

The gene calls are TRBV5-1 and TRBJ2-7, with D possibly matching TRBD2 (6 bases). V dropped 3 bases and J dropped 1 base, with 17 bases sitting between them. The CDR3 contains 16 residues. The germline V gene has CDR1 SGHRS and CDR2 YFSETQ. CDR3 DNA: TGCGCCAGCAGCTCGACACCGGGACTCAAATCCTACGAGCAGTACTTC. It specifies CASSSTPGLKSYEQYF.

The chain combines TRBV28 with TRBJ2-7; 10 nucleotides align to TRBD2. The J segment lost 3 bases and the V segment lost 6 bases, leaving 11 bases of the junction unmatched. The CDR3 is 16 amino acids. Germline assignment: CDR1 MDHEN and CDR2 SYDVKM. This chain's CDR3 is CASSPPGSGRVYEQYF. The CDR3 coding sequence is TGTGCCAGCAGCCCCCCCGGGAGCGGGAGGGTCTACGAGCAGTACTTC. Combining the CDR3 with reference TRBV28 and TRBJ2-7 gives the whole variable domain DVKVTQSSRYLVKRTGEKVFLECVQDMDHENMFWYRQDPGLGLRLIYFSYDVKMKEKGDIPEGYSVSREKKERFSLILESASTNQTSMYLCASSPPGSGRVYEQYFGPGTRLTVT.

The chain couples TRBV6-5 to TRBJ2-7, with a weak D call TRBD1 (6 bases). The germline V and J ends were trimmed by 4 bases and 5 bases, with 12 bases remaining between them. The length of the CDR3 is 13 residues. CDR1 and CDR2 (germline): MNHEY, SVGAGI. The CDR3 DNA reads TGTGCCAGCAGTTCACAGGGTGGCGACGAGCAGTACTTC. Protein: CASSSQGGDEQYF.